This TCR beta chain is from a study of blood T cell repertoires in COVID-19 (dated by TCRdb to the early 2020s). Looking at the study overall: Collaborator samples came from the United States, Italy and Spain and covered acute and convalescent phases of COVID-19. The material from the prospective study consisted of cDNA or gDNA derived from T cells, B-cell-depleted T cells, or PBMCs. Subjects who had been exposed to COVID-19, were actively infected with it, or had recovered from it provided the deeply sampled blood TCRbeta repertoires that made up the dataset. A freely available public database, intended as a resource for researchers studying the immune response to SARS-CoV-2, is where the repertoires were released. The samples were drawn from the first 160 participants of the ongoing ImmuneRACE study and from 950 to 1,500 subjects provided by 6 global collaborators. Nearly every sample came with metadata listing a de-identified subject ID, COVID-19 status, age in years and sex. HLA class I and class II types, where available, came from metadata supplied by the sample provider rather than from assay-based typing. Overall study outcomes, separate from this receptor: The quantity of clinical and demographic metadata differed by source and by participant and was supplied without curation.

Whole blood was collected in K2EDTA tubes by collaborating institutions according to the institutions' own protocols. For TCRbeta analysis, collaborator samples were shipped as frozen whole blood, as isolated PBMCs, or as DNA extracted from either sample type. Including the terminal cysteine and phenylalanine, the CDR3 comprises 18 residues. Kept here is only the CDR3 DNA, which spans 54 bases and is read in frame from base 1. CDR1 is given as SGHRS and CDR2 as YFSETQ, both from the germline V gene. Relative to germline, V is missing 0 bases and J is missing 0 bases, with 8 bases of the junction outside any gene match. TCRbeta CDR3 regions were amplified from genomic DNA by means of the immunoSEQ Assay, a bias-controlled multiplex PCR. Per the original workflow: The number of nucleated cells in each sample was estimated by amplification of reference gene primers within the assay. To quantify the absolute abundance of each unique TCRbeta CDR3 rearrangement, sequence reads were collapsed and filtered. For each sample, productive Simpson clonality was calculated as the square root of Simpson's diversity index over productive rearrangements. What TCRdb holds here is the immuneACCESS table cut down to in-frame rearrangements. Part of the clones is not present; checked against another copy, under half of the missing clones reflect an unresolved V gene, and the others are unexplained. V, J and clone size are those of that table, while D and trimming were read from the DNA. The sample profile shows about 300,000 clones; more than 75% of them were found once. The biggest ten clones account for 1.5% to 2% of the sample.

With respect to this clone: There is no known antigen for this receptor. Qualities for individual bases were not recorded, and no much larger clone is one base off.

The clonotype comes from a woman aged 45-65 years with acute or convalescent COVID-19. This chain joins TRBV5-1 to TRBJ2-3; 9 central bases correspond to TRBD2. The specimen was peripheral blood. The CDR3 protein sequence reads: CASSLGLAGSSSTDTQYF. At the DNA level, the sequence is TGCGCCAGCAGCTTGGGGCTAGCGGGATCCTCTAGCACAGATACGCAGTATTTT.